Presented here are 19 T cell receptor beta chains from one specimen sequenced in a study of CD8 T cells in Susac syndrome. With random hexamers, roughly 0.45 to 1 ug RNA was reverse transcribed. TCRdb reprocessed the immunoSEQ multiplex PCR reads with MiXCR, giving one entry per CDR3 protein. The sample has 55,000 to 75,000 distinct CDR3 sequences, 93% seen once. Specimen: CD4+ T cells from PBMCs. The receptors stem from a human donor with Susac syndrome.

This clonotype appeared a few times. V and J are TRBV30 and TRBJ2-7; D may be TRBD1 (5 bases). V was cut by 5 bases and J by 2 bases, with 16 bases left in between. The germline V gene has CDR1 GTSNPN and CDR2 SVGIG (reference sequence). The CDR3 length is 14 residues. CDR3 in amino acids: CAWGPSGIPYEQYF. The CDR3, as DNA: TGTGCCTGGGGTCCATCAGGGATCCCCTACGAGCAGTACTTC. The whole variable domain, filled in from reference TRBV30 and TRBJ2-7, reads SQTIHQWPATLVQPVGSPLSLECTVEGTSNPNLYWYRQAAGRGLQLLFYSVGIGQISSEVPQNLSASRPQDRQFILSSKKLLLSDSGFYLCAWGPSGIPYEQYFGPGTRLTVT.

The chain couples TRBV5-5 to TRBJ2-1, with 8 bases that match TRBD1. Germline trimming cut 7 bases from V and 8 bases from J; bases unmatched to any gene: 8. The CDR3 covers 13 residues. The germline V gene has CDR1 SGHKS and CDR2 YYEKEE (reference sequence). The CDR3 sequence is CASRTGTLDEQFF. CDR3 in DNA: TGTGCCAGCCGGACAGGGACCCTGGATGAGCAGTTCTTC. The full variable domain, rest sourced from reference TRBV5-5 and TRBJ2-1, is DAGVTQSPTHLIKTRGQQVTLRCSPISGHKSVSWYQQVLGQGPQFIFQYYEKEERGRGNFPDRFSARQFPNYSSELNVNALLLGDSALYLCASRTGTLDEQFFGPGTRLTVL.

The chain couples TRBV14 to TRBJ2-7; 8 bases line up with TRBD2. The CDR3 runs 13 residues. J gave up 7 bases and V 6 bases, and 8 bases lay outside the gene matches. CDR1 is SGHDN, CDR2 FVKESK, per germline. In DNA, the CDR3 is TGTGCCAGCAGTCTCCTTCGGGGGGGTGAGCAGTACTTC. Protein product: CASSLLRGGEQYF.

The chain couples TRBV28 to TRBJ1-1; 7 positions agree with TRBD1. This CDR3 is built from 15 residues. Germline lookup yields CDR1 MDHEN and CDR2 SYDVKM. V dropped 6 bases and J dropped 4; count of bases not matched to a gene: 11. In DNA, the CDR3 is TGTGCCAGCAGCCCTCCGACAGGGAGAGGCACTGAAGCTTTCTTT. It translates to CASSPPTGRGTEAFF.

The V and J genes are TRBV7-9 and TRBJ1-4; the D gene is possibly TRBD1 (5 bases). V lost 5 bases and J lost 3, with 19 bases in between. The V gene's germline CDR1 is SEHNR and CDR2 FQNEAQ (reference sequence). This CDR3 has 17 residues. CDR3 in amino acids: CASSLGAGNEANEKLFF. The CDR3 DNA reads as TGTGCCAGCAGCCTCGGGGCGGGTAATGAAGCTAATGAAAAACTGTTTTTT. The whole variable domain, remainder taken from reference TRBV7-9 and TRBJ1-4, is DTGVSQNPRHKITKRGQNVTFRCDPISEHNRLYWYRQTLGQGPEFLTYFQNEAQLEKSRLLSDRFSAERPKGSFSTLEIQRTEQGDSAMYLCASSLGAGNEANEKLFFGSGTQLSVL.

V usage is TRBV12-5 and J usage is TRBJ2-5, with D unresolved. The germline V gene has CDR1 LGHNT and CDR2 FRNRAP. This CDR3 has 13 amino acids. V was trimmed by 5 bases and J by 5 bases, leaving 12 bases between them. DNA for the CDR3: TGTGCTAGTGGTGCTACGACCGGGGAGACCCAGTACTTC. Translation: CASGATTGETQYF.

This chain joins TRBV27 and TRBJ2-2, with a possible D match to TRBD1 (6 bases). The CDR3 is 15 residues long. The germline V gene has CDR1 MNHEY and CDR2 SMNVEV (reference sequence). V dropped 4 bases and J dropped 3 bases, with 12 bases sitting between them. The CDR3: CASSSSGADTGELFF. The CDR3 nucleotides are TGTGCCAGCAGTTCCTCAGGGGCCGACACCGGGGAGCTGTTTTTT.

This rearrangement joins TRBV4-3 to TRBJ1-4; tentatively, D is TRBD1 (5 bases). CDR1 is LGHNA and CDR2 is YSLEER in the germline V gene. This CDR3 has 16 residues. Trimming took off 1 base at V and 5 bases at J, with 14 bases between the two ends. CDR3 sequence: CASSQGHLGDNEKLFF. Here the CDR3 DNA reads TGCGCCAGCAGCCAAGGACATCTCGGGGACAATGAAAAACTGTTTTTT.

The chain links TRBV6-5 to TRBJ2-2, with 8 bases aligning to TRBD1. V gave up 8 bases and J gave up 6 bases; unmatched junction bases: 8. From germline, CDR1 is MNHEY and CDR2 SVGAGI. This CDR3 region has 14 residues. The CDR3 DNA follows: TGTGCCAGCCTTAGACAGGGGATCTCCGGGGAGCTGTTTTTT. Amino acid sequence: CASLRQGISGELFF.

The chain combines TRBV28 with TRBJ1-5; 10 bases match TRBD1. CDR1 is MDHEN and CDR2 is SYDVKM in the germline V gene. The V segment lost 10 bases and the J segment 7 bases; nucleotides outside the gene matches: 16. This CDR3 is built from 16 residues. The CDR3, as DNA: TGTGCCATCAAACCCTTTGACAGGGGGCTTCCCCAGCCCCAGCATTTT. As protein: CAIKPFDRGLPQPQHF. Complete variable domain (other parts from reference TRBV28 and TRBJ1-5): DVKVTQSSRYLVKRTGEKVFLECVQDMDHENMFWYRQDPGLGLRLIYFSYDVKMKEKGDIPEGYSVSREKKERFSLILESASTNQTSMYLCAIKPFDRGLPQPQHFGDGTRLSIL.

V is TRBV2 and J is TRBJ2-5, with D perhaps matching TRBD1 (5 bases). V shed 4 bases and J shed 1 base, with 10 bases lying between them. The CDR3 extends over 14 amino acids. Germline CDR1 is SNHLY and CDR2 is FYNNEI. The CDR3: CASSGGSFQETQYF. The CDR3, as DNA: TGTGCCAGCAGTGGGGGCTCCTTCCAAGAGACCCAGTACTTC.

The V call is TRBV4-2, the J call TRBJ2-2; no clear D gene. The CDR3 is made up of 15 amino acids. The V gene lost 1 base and the J gene lost 6 bases, with 12 bases spanning the gap. From germline, CDR1 is LGHNA and CDR2 YNFKEQ. This chain's CDR3 is CASSQGTTTPGELFF. The CDR3, as DNA: TGTGCCAGCAGCCAAGGGACCACCACTCCCGGGGAGCTGTTTTTT.

This clonotype was seen a handful of times. V is TRBV14 and J is TRBJ2-7, with 7 bases lining up with TRBD1. The J segment lost 0 bases and the V segment lost 4 bases, leaving 6 bases of the junction unmatched. The CDR3 loop spans 15 amino acids. CDR1 and CDR2 from the germline V gene are SGHDN and FVKESK. The CDR3 loop reads CASSLQSGGSYEQYF. CDR3 sequence (DNA): TGTGCCAGCAGCCTGCAATCAGGGGGCTCCTACGAGCAGTACTTC.

The chain recombines TRBV3-1 with TRBJ2-4; no definite D call. From germline, CDR1 is LGHDT and CDR2 YNNKEL (reference sequence). Trimming removed 1 base at V and 7 bases at J, with 5 bases between. The CDR3 is 12 residues long. The CDR3 sequence: CASSQVGNIQYF. DNA of the CDR3: TGTGCCAGCAGCCAAGTCGGCAACATTCAGTACTTC.

The rearrangement joins TRBV25-1 to TRBJ1-6; D is possibly TRBD1 (5 bases). This CDR3 is 16 amino acids long. Germline V gene data show CDR1 as MGHDK and CDR2 as SYGVNS. V dropped 5 bases and J dropped 9 bases, with 20 bases sitting between them. CDR3 sequence: CASSSAGASIGSPLHF. The CDR3 DNA is TGTGCCAGCAGTTCAGCCGGGGCCTCCATCGGTTCACCCCTCCACTTT.

This clonotype was observed a single time. The chain uses TRBV6-2 or TRBV6-3 and TRBJ2-2; either TRBD1 or TRBD2 may fit D (5 bases each). The CDR3 totals 14 residues. Between the trimmed V and J ends, which lost 8 bases and 6 bases, there was a span of 16 bases. CDR1 is MNHEY and CDR2 is SVGEGT in the germline V gene. The chain's CDR3 is CASFRDPYAGELFF. CDR3 in DNA: TGTGCCAGCTTTCGGGACCCCTACGCCGGGGAGCTGTTTTTT.

This clonotype was found once. The V call is TRBV6-5, the J call TRBJ2-7, with 9 bases matching TRBD1. The V and J ends lost 3 bases and 0 bases, in that order; junction bases with no gene match: 9. This CDR3 region has 17 residues. Germline V CDR1 and CDR2: MNHEY, SVGAGI. CDR3 bases: TGTGCCAGCAGTTATGACCGGGGACAGGGCGGCTCCTACGAGCAGTACTTC. Amino acid sequence: CASSYDRGQGGSYEQYF.

This clonotype showed up just once. The J gene is TRBJ1-1, the V gene TRBV3-1, with no clear D. Germline CDR1 LGHDT, CDR2 YNNKEL (reference sequence). Trimming removed 0 bases from V and 1 base from J, with 9 bases in between. CDR3 size: 15 residues. CDR3 coding DNA: TGTGCCAGCAGCCAAGATTCGGACGCGAACACTGAAGCTTTCTTT. It yields the protein CASSQDSDANTEAFF. The complete variable domain, with remaining parts taken from reference TRBV3-1 and TRBJ1-1, reads DTAVSQTPKYLVTQMGNDKSIKCEQNLGHDTMYWYKQDSKKFLKIMFSYNNKELIINETVPNRFSPKSPDKAHLNLHINSLELGDSAVYFCASSQDSDANTEAFFGQGTRLTVV.

The rearrangement joins TRBV5-4 to TRBJ2-3; D is possibly TRBD1 or TRBD2 (5 bases each). V lost 4 bases and J 4 bases, leaving 16 bases between the germline ends. CDR1 is SGHNT, CDR2 YYREEE, per germline (reference sequence). The CDR3 contains 15 residues. CDR3 residues: CASSPFMGVADTQYF. CDR3 DNA sequence: TGTGCCAGCAGCCCGTTTATGGGGGTAGCAGATACGCAGTATTTT.